The next 6 T cell receptor beta chains were all read from a single sample in a study of T cell responses to AZD1222 COVID-19 vaccine. TCRdb's table, derived via immunoSEQ multiplex PCR, lists solely in-frame clones and lacks some. The top ten clones hold roughly 0.99% of a sample with around 170,000 clones, approximately 91% of them seen once. Sequencing used peripheral blood, obtained on day 0 of AZD1222 vaccination. All receptors come from an adult in good health.

This rearrangement joins TRBV9 to TRBJ1-1; no definite D call. The length of the CDR3 is 13 residues. Deletions cut 2 bases from V and 1 base from J, with 6 bases between. CDR1 and CDR2 (germline): SGDLS, YYNGEE. The CDR3 nucleotides read TGTGCCAGCAGCGTGTCCAGGAACACTGAAGCTTTCTTT. Translating it yields CASSVSRNTEAFF.

V and J are TRBV5-6 and TRBJ2-5, with 11 nucleotides matching TRBD2. The junction had 5 bases not matched to a gene; V was cut back by 4 bases and J by 0 bases. The CDR3 covers 16 residues. Germline V gives CDR1 SGHDT, CDR2 YYEEEE. The chain's CDR3 is CASSIAGGSYQETQYF. CDR3 DNA: TGTGCCAGCAGCATAGCGGGAGGGTCGTACCAAGAGACCCAGTACTTC.

The chain joins TRBV3-1 (or the pseudogene TRBV3-2) to TRBJ2-1, with TRBD2 matching 8 bases. V dropped 1 base and J dropped 4; count of bases not matched to a gene: 12. This CDR3 is built from 18 residues. Germline V gene lookup returns CDR1 LGHDT and CDR2 YNNKEL (reference sequence). In DNA, the CDR3 is TGTGCCAGCAGCCAAGGGGTGTTAGCGGGACGCACATACAATGAGCAGTTCTTC. Protein sequence: CASSQGVLAGRTYNEQFF.

The chain links TRBV5-1 to TRBJ1-3; the D is unclear. The CDR3 consists of 13 residues. Germline-derived CDR1 and CDR2 are SGHRS and YFSETQ. The germline V and J ends were trimmed by 6 bases and 5 bases, with 12 bases remaining between them. The chain's CDR3 is CASNDGVRNTIYF. CDR3 nucleotide sequence: TGCGCCAGCAACGATGGCGTCAGAAACACCATATATTTT. Variable domain in full (rest from reference TRBV5-1 and TRBJ1-3): KAGVTQTPRYLIKTRGQQVTLSCSPISGHRSVSWYQQTPGQGLQFLFEYFSETQRNKGNFPGRFSGRQFSNSRSEMNVSTLELGDSALYLCASNDGVRNTIYFGEGSWLTVV.

For the CDR3, the DNA is TGTGCCACCAGCAGAGAAGCCCCGTTGACAGTTAACAATCAGCCCCAGCATTTT. Residues: CATSREAPLTVNNQPQHF. The chain joins TRBV15 to TRBJ1-5; weak D call: TRBD1 (5 bases). Germline V gene sequence: CDR1 LNHNV, CDR2 YYDKDF (reference sequence). The CDR3 loop spans 18 amino acids. V was clipped by 0 bases and J by 3 bases, with 18 bases between them.

The count of this clone is one. CDR3 sequence: CASSLWTGAEKLFF. The CDR3 DNA sequence: TGTGCCAGCAGTCTATGGACAGGCGCTGAAAAACTGTTTTTT. The chain employs TRBV5-6 and TRBJ1-4; 7 bases line up with TRBD1. CDR1 and CDR2 (germline): SGHDT, YYEEEE. After removal of 5 bases from V and 7 bases from J, the junction contained 8 bases not matched to a gene. The CDR3 is made up of 14 amino acids.